This T cell receptor (beta chain) derives from a study of blood T cell repertoires in COVID-19. Clones were read by immunoSEQ multiplex PCR, and TCRdb kept only the in-frame ones, dropping some. The data show approximately 50,000 clones, with more than 80% seen just once and about 15% held by the top ten. V was pared by 0 bases and J by 4 bases, with 13 bases between. The CDR3 runs 15 residues. The germline V gene has CDR1 SGHDT and CDR2 YYEEEE. The clonotype originates from a human donor in a cohort sampled during active COVID-19. Sequenced sample: peripheral blood. J is TRBJ1-2 and V is TRBV5-6; a possible D gene is TRBD1 (5 bases). The CDR3 DNA sequence: TGTGCCAGCAGCTTGGGGAACCAGGGAGGCTATGGCTACACCTTC. It codes for CASSLGNQGGYGYTF.